This T cell receptor (beta chain) was obtained from a study of B cell selection in AIRE deficiency. Study outcomes and limitations: Of roughly 4,000 shared Treg TCRbeta sequences, under 35% were healthy-only, approximately 10% patient-only. Patient Tconv and Treg cells showed healthy-like TCRBV usage, CDR3 length, diversity.

The germline gives CDR1 KGHSH, CDR2 LQKENI. The ends lost 4 bases at V and 4 bases at J; junction bases unmatched: 11. The CDR3 loop spans 16 amino acids. The count of this clone is one. Its matching antigen is unknown. Sorted regulatory T cells were CD4-positive, CD25-high and CD127-low or negative. Healthy unrelated donors supplied the control samples. Clones were read by immunoSEQ multiplex PCR, and TCRdb kept only the in-frame ones, dropping some. The repertoire includes around 20,000 clones, approximately 94% of them detected once, and roughly 0.8% sits in the top ten. The sequenced sample consisted of CD4+CD25+ Tregs sorted from PBMCs. The chain recombines TRBV18 with TRBJ2-7; 9 positions agree with TRBD1. This sequence originates from a human donor in good health. CDR3 DNA sequence: TGTGCCAGCTCACAACCGGGACAGGGAGGCGGGTACGAGCAGTACTTC. Translated, it gives CASSQPGQGGGYEQYF. Based on the CDR3 plus reference TRBV18 and TRBJ2-7, the full variable domain is NAGVMQNPRHLVRRRGQEARLRCSPMKGHSHVYWYRQLPEEGLKFMVYLQKENIIDESGMPKERFSAEFPKEGPSILRIQQVVRGDSAAYFCASSQPGQGGGYEQYFGPGTRLTVT.